Presented here are 24 T cell receptor beta chains from one specimen sequenced in a study of blood T cell repertoires in COVID-19 (dated by TCRdb to 2020 to 2021). Receptor libraries were prepared by the immunoSEQ multiplex PCR assay. Entries here come from immuneACCESS through TCRdb and include only in-frame sequences with V and J called. Some clones fail to appear in such tables; in the studies checked, an unresolved V gene covers under half of the shortfall, and the cause of the remainder is unknown. Counted in this sample were some 300,000 clones; about 90% of them appeared once. More than 9% of the sample is taken by the ten largest. Sequencing was carried out using PBMCs or T cells enriched from blood (not recorded which). The receptors here all came from a woman in her thirties who had recovered from COVID-19.

This chain links TRBV5-1 with TRBJ2-5, with a possible D match to TRBD1 (7 bases). Trimming stripped 3 bases from V and 5 bases from J, with 11 bases between. CDR3 length: 13 amino acids. CDR1 and CDR2 (germline): SGHRS, YFSETQ. CDR3 nucleotides: TGCGCCAGCAGCTCGTCAGGGGGGGAGACCCAGTACTTC. Its protein is CASSSSGGETQYF.

This sequence joins TRBV5-1 and TRBJ2-2; TRBD1 agrees at 9 bases. J gave up 7 bases and V 1 base, and 8 bases lay outside the gene matches. CDR3 length: 16 residues. CDR1 is SGHRS, CDR2 YFSETQ, per germline. CDR3 residues: CASSLLWTGEGGELFF. CDR3 nucleotides: TGCGCCAGCAGCTTGCTATGGACAGGGGAAGGCGGGGAGCTGTTTTTT.

This chain links TRBV21-1 with TRBJ2-5; the table's TRBD2 call for D was not verified on the DNA. TRBV21-1 is a pseudogene. The CDR3 loop spans 14 amino acids. The CDR3 region has the DNA TGTGCCAGCAGCAAAGTGCGGGGGTGGGAGACCCAGTACTTC. Amino acids: CASSKVRGWETQYF.

This clone was seen once. The V call is TRBV7-2, the J call TRBJ2-1; 11 nucleotides match TRBD2. Unmatched junction bases numbered 2, after V lost 1 base and J lost 3 bases. The CDR3 is 16 residues long. Germline assignment: CDR1 SGHTA and CDR2 FQGNSA. CDR3 sequence (DNA): TGTGCCAGCAGCTTAGGAGGGACTAGCGGCTACAATGAGCAGTTCTTC. Protein product: CASSLGGTSGYNEQFF.

The chain carries TRBV4-1 and TRBJ1-4; the D gene is possibly TRBD1 (6 bases). V lost 1 base, J lost 5 bases, and 26 bases lay in between. The germline CDR1 and CDR2 sequences are MGHRA and YSYEKL. The CDR3 extends over 20 amino acids. The CDR3 sequence: CASSQVRNRDKLRVNEKLFF. CDR3 nucleotides: TGCGCCAGCAGCCAAGTGCGAAACAGGGACAAACTGCGGGTCAATGAAAAACTGTTTTTT.

The chain is built from TRBV27 and TRBJ2-7; D is perhaps TRBD2 (7 bases). Per the germline V gene, CDR1 is MNHEY and CDR2 is SMNVEV (reference sequence). The V end was cut by 2 bases, the J end by 2 bases, with 19 bases between. This CDR3 region has 17 residues. The CDR3 coding sequence is TGTGCCAGCAGTTTAGGTGCCGGGGGGCAGCTCGCCTACGAGCAGTACTTC. It encodes CASSLGAGGQLAYEQYF.

CDR3 region: CASSPWGDQPQHF. As DNA, the CDR3 is TGTGCCAGCAGCCCCTGGGGGGATCAGCCCCAGCATTTT. The chain has TRBV7-2 and TRBJ1-5; D possibly corresponds to TRBD1 (5 bases). Germline values: CDR1 SGHTA, CDR2 FQGNSA. Trimming took 5 bases from V and 5 from J, leaving 10 bases between them. The CDR3 sequence is 13 residues long.

This chain links TRBV5-1 with TRBJ1-1; no firm D call. CDR3 size: 15 residues. Germline V lookup: CDR1 SGHRS, CDR2 YFSETQ. V was trimmed by 0 bases and J by 3 bases, leaving 12 bases between them. The CDR3 sequence is CASSLESPGYTEAFF. The CDR3 DNA is TGCGCCAGCAGCTTGGAATCCCCCGGTTACACTGAAGCTTTCTTT.

Remarks on this clone: Other DNA sequences in the sample encode the same CDR3. This sequence joins TRBV27 and TRBJ1-1; D unclear. Trimming stripped 3 bases from V and 0 bases from J, with 5 bases between. The V gene's germline CDR1 is MNHEY and CDR2 SMNVEV (reference sequence). CDR3 length: 13 residues. The CDR3 spells CASSFTVNTEAFF. In DNA form, the CDR3 reads TGTGCCAGCAGTTTTACAGTGAACACTGAAGCTTTCTTT.

The CDR3 loop reads CASSSTRTDTYNEQFF. Written as DNA, the CDR3 is TGTGCCAGCAGCTCAACTCGGACAGACACCTACAATGAGCAGTTCTTC. The chain links TRBV7-9 to TRBJ2-1; possibly TRBD1 for D (6 bases). V was pared by 4 bases and J by 2 bases, with 15 bases between. Germline-derived CDR1 and CDR2 are SEHNR and FQNEAQ (reference sequence). The CDR3 spans 16 residues. Combining the CDR3 with reference TRBV7-9 and TRBJ2-1 gives the whole variable domain DTGVSQNPRHKITKRGQNVTFRCDPISEHNRLYWYRQTLGQGPEFLTYFQNEAQLEKSRLLSDRFSAERPKGSFSTLEIQRTEQGDSAMYLCASSSTRTDTYNEQFFGPGTRLTVL.

V is TRBV10-1 and J is TRBJ1-1; 8 bases fit TRBD1. The J segment lost 11 bases and the V segment lost 4 bases, leaving 12 bases of the junction unmatched. This CDR3 is built from 14 residues. The V gene's germline CDR1 is WNHNN and CDR2 SYGVQD (reference sequence). As DNA, the CDR3 is TGCGCCAGCAGTGGCCAAGGACAGGGCCTGGAGGCTTTCTTT. Its protein product is CASSGQGQGLEAFF.

V gene TRBV11-2 combines with J gene TRBJ1-2; D is ambiguous. CDR1 and CDR2 from the germline V gene are SGHAT and FQNNGV. The CDR3 contains 14 residues. Between the trimmed V and J ends, which lost 0 bases and 4 bases, there was a span of 9 bases. The CDR3 sequence is CASSLEGDFYGYTF. DNA for the CDR3: TGTGCCAGCAGCTTAGAGGGCGATTTCTATGGCTACACCTTC.

V usage is TRBV30 and J usage is TRBJ1-4; D is possibly TRBD1 (6 bases). This CDR3 contains 15 residues. CDR1 and CDR2 from the germline V gene are GTSNPN and SVGIG (reference sequence). The V gene lost 0 bases and the J gene lost 4 bases, with 12 bases spanning the gap. The CDR3 DNA reads as TGTGCCTGGAGTGTACCGGACAGCCTTAATGAAAAACTGTTTTTT. Residues: CAWSVPDSLNEKLFF.

The chain combines TRBV7-9 with TRBJ1-1; D is possibly TRBD1 (6 bases). Germline V lookup: CDR1 SEHNR, CDR2 FQNEAQ (reference sequence). V lost 1 base and J 3 bases, leaving 9 bases between the germline ends. The CDR3 spans 14 residues. The CDR3, as DNA: TGTGCCAGCAGCTTAGGACAGGCGGACACTGAAGCTTTCTTT. Its translation: CASSLGQADTEAFF.

This sequence joins TRBV15 and TRBJ2-2; D remains unclear. From germline, CDR1 is LNHNV and CDR2 YYDKDF (reference sequence). With 1 base removed from V and 7 bases from J, the gap between germline ends came to 7 bases. This CDR3 has 13 amino acids. The CDR3 sequence: CATSRGPNGELFF. The CDR3 nucleotides are TGTGCCACCAGCAGAGGGCCAAACGGGGAGCTGTTTTTT.

The rearrangement joins TRBV6-5 to TRBJ2-3, with 8 nucleotides matching TRBD2. The germline CDR1 and CDR2 sequences are MNHEY and SVGAGI. This CDR3 is built from 14 residues. The ends lost 10 bases at V and 6 bases at J; junction bases unmatched: 12. The CDR3 DNA is TGTGCCACCCGAGTCGGGAGGGCCTCCGATACGCAGTATTTT. It translates to CATRVGRASDTQYF.

This clone was picked up one time. The chain joins TRBV18 to TRBJ2-6; TRBD2 aligns across 9 bases. This CDR3 is 18 amino acids long. From germline, CDR1 is KGHSH and CDR2 LQKENI. Trimming cost V 5 bases and J 0 bases; bases outside gene matches: 8. The CDR3 DNA follows: TGTGCCAGCTCAGAACAGGGACTAGCTCACTCTGGGGCCAACGTCCTGACTTTC. As protein: CASSEQGLAHSGANVLTF.

This chain connects TRBV19 to TRBJ1-3; a possible D gene is TRBD1 (5 bases). V dropped 3 bases and J dropped 0 bases, with 15 bases sitting between them. There are 17 residues in the CDR3. Germline CDR1 reads LNHDA; CDR2 reads SQIVND (reference sequence). The CDR3: CASSILRDSYSGNTIYF. The CDR3 nucleotides are TGTGCCAGTAGTATCCTCCGCGACAGTTACTCTGGAAACACCATATATTTT. Full variable domain (missing parts from reference TRBV19 and TRBJ1-3): DGGITQSPKYLFRKEGQNVTLSCEQNLNHDAMYWYRQDPGQGLRLIYYSQIVNDFQKGDIAEGYSVSREKKESFPLTVTSAQKNPTAFYLCASSILRDSYSGNTIYFGEGSWLTVV.

This chain connects TRBV5-6 to TRBJ2-7; tentative D call: TRBD2 (6 bases). Germline CDR1 reads SGHDT; CDR2 reads YYEEEE. V was cut by 4 bases and J by 0 bases, with 17 bases left in between. This CDR3 region has 16 residues. In DNA form, the CDR3 reads TGTGCCAGCAGCGGTACCTTAGCGGCCATCTCCTACGAGCAGTACTTC. Residues: CASSGTLAAISYEQYF.

The sample holds a few counts of this clone. The chain couples TRBV27 to TRBJ1-6; tentative D call: TRBD1 (5 bases). The CDR3 has 14 amino acids. V was trimmed by 5 bases and J by 13 bases, leaving 18 bases between them. The germline V gene has CDR1 MNHEY and CDR2 SMNVEV (reference sequence). CDR3 amino acids: CASSSIAGRIPLHF. CDR3 bases: TGTGCCAGCAGTAGTATAGCAGGGAGGATTCCCCTCCACTTT.

This chain uses TRBV2 with TRBJ1-5; a weak D match, TRBD1 (5 bases). V was trimmed by 6 bases and J by 6 bases, leaving 15 bases between them. Germline V CDR1 and CDR2: SNHLY, FYNNEI. The CDR3 sequence is 14 residues long. The CDR3 DNA sequence: TGTGCCAGCAGGAAAATGGGGACTGTTCAGCCCCAGCATTTT. Translation gives CASRKMGTVQPQHF.

V usage is TRBV11-2 and J usage is TRBJ2-7, with a possible D match to TRBD2 (6 bases). Germline CDR1 and CDR2: SGHAT and FQNNGV. Trimming stripped 3 bases from V and 5 bases from J, with 8 bases between. The CDR3 spans 12 residues. DNA of the CDR3: TGTGCCAGCAGCTTCGGGGGAAACGAGCAGTACTTC. It codes for CASSFGGNEQYF.

The chain recombines TRBV9 with TRBJ2-7; 7 bases agree with TRBD2. The length of the CDR3 is 15 residues. V was clipped by 4 bases and J by 2 bases; unmatched bases: 9. Germline CDR1 and CDR2: SGDLS and YYNGEE. This chain's CDR3 is CASSPSGTFAYEQYF. CDR3 nucleotide sequence: TGTGCCAGCAGCCCAAGCGGGACTTTCGCCTACGAGCAGTACTTC.

The rearrangement joins TRBV19 to TRBJ1-5, with D possibly being TRBD1 (6 bases). There are 16 residues in the CDR3. Between the trimmed V and J ends, which lost 3 bases and 1 base, there was a span of 13 bases. CDR1 LNHDA and CDR2 SQIVND come from the germline V gene (reference sequence). CDR3 nucleotide sequence: TGTGCCAGTAGTATCTTGGGACAAGTCAGCAATCAGCCCCAGCATTTT. Protein: CASSILGQVSNQPQHF.